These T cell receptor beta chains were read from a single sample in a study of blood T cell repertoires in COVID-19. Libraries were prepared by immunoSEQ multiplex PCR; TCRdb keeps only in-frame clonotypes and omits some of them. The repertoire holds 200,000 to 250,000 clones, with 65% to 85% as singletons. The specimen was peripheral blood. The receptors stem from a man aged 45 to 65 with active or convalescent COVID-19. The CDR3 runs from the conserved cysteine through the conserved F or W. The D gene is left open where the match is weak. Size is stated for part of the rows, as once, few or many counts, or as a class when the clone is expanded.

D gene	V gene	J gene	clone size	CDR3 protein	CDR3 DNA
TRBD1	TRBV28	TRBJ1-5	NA	CASRGPRTGIGGGNQPQHF	TGTGCCAGCAGGGGCCCCAGGACAGGGATTGGAGGGGGCAATCAGCCCCAGCATTTT
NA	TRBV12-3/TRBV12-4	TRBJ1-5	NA	CASSPTIYQPQHF	TGTGCCAGCAGTCCTACGATCTATCAGCCCCAGCATTTT
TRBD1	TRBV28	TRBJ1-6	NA	CASRGQGINSPLHF	TGTGCCAGCAGAGGACAGGGGATTAATTCACCCCTCCACTTT
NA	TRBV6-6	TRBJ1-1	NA	CASSYSQEVSAEAFF	TGTGCCAGCAGTTACTCACAGGAAGTCTCAGCTGAAGCTTTCTTT
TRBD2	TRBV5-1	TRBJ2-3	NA	CASSPGLAGNTDTQYF	TGCGCCAGCAGCCCCGGACTAGCGGGGAACACAGATACGCAGTATTTT
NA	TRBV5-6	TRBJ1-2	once	CASRGPRQPNLYGYTF	TGTGCCAGCAGAGGCCCGAGGCAGCCGAACCTCTATGGCTACACCTTC
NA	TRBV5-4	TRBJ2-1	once	CASGAGSSYNEQFF	TGTGCCAGCGGTGCGGGAAGCTCCTACAATGAGCAGTTCTTC
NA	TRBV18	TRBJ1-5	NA	CASSPTGNNQPQHF	TGTGCCAGCTCACCTACAGGGAACAATCAGCCCCAGCATTTT
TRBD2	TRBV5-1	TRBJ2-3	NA	CASRESGGSTSTDTQYF	TGCGCCAGCAGGGAGAGCGGGGGGTCCACTAGCACAGATACGCAGTATTTT
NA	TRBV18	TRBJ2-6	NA	CASSSGSSGANVLTF	TGTGCCAGCTCATCGGGGAGCTCTGGGGCCAACGTCCTGACTTTC
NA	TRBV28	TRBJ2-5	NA	CASSLTGAQETQYF	TGTGCCAGCAGTTTAACAGGAGCACAAGAGACCCAGTACTTC
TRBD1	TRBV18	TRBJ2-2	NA	CASSRGQGWNTGELFF	TGTGCCAGCTCACGAGGACAGGGATGGAACACCGGGGAGCTGTTTTTT
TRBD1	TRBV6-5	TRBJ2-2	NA	CASSYRTGVVGELFF	TGTGCCAGCAGTTATCGGACAGGGGTGGTCGGGGAGCTGTTTTTT
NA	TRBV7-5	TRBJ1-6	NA	CARSGPGQGYNSPLHF	TGTGCCAGAAGCGGTCCGGGACAGGGGTATAATTCACCCCTCCACTTT
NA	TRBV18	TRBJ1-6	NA	CASSPPGPRGHSPLHF	TGTGCCAGCTCACCACCGGGCCCCAGGGGACATTCACCCCTCCACTTT
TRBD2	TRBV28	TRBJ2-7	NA	CASSRLAISEQYF	TGTGCCAGCAGCCGACTAGCGATAAGCGAGCAGTACTTC